This T cell receptor (beta chain) comes out of a study of T cells after yellow fever vaccination. Turning to the study itself: Preparation used SMART-Seq v4 Ultra Low Input for the low-cell-number fractions. Findings of the study overall: CD4 and CD8 compartments shared a small share of clonotypes.

Template switching by 5'RACE produced TCR cDNA, adding a universal primer site and UMIs. One entry per CDR3 protein results from TCRdb running MiXCR on the 5' RACE reads. Here the sample spans almost 600,000 distinct CDR3 sequences, about 13% being singletons. At least ten counts were recorded for this clonotype. Its antigen is still unknown. Trimming took 2 bases from V and 1 from J, leaving 3 bases between them. The CDR3 contains 13 residues. Per germline, CDR1 MNHEY and CDR2 SVGAGI. V and J are TRBV6-5 and TRBJ1-5; D is unclear. The sequence was collected from a man aged 25 to 40 who received the YFV17D yellow fever vaccine. This specimen was PBMCs, taken on the day of the yellow fever booster vaccination. CDR3 region: CASSYGSNQPQHF. Written as DNA, the CDR3 is TGTGCCAGCAGTTACGGGAGCAATCAGCCCCAGCATTTT.